The T cell receptor beta chain described here comes from a study of shared T cell receptors in the human thymus. This CDR3 contains 15 residues. V was pared by 6 bases and J by 1 base, with 14 bases between. Germline CDR1 is MDHEN and CDR2 is SYDVKM. Profiling relied on immunoSEQ multiplex PCR, and the TCRdb table lists in-frame clones only, not all of them. Among 700,000 or so clones, 75% to 90% were seen once, and the ten largest hold over 0.008%. In addition, the sample was reused for a study of human thymus T cells. As that study records: Thymic resections from corrective heart surgery supplied the tissue.

The rearrangement joins TRBV28 to TRBJ2-3; D is possibly TRBD1 (6 bases). The sequencing input was thymocytes. This sequence was found in a girl under two years old with a congenital heart defect. The CDR3 sequence: CASSYSNRGTDTQYF. Written as DNA, the CDR3 is TGTGCCAGCAGCTATTCCAACAGGGGCACAGATACGCAGTATTTT.